This T cell receptor beta chain emerged from a study of tumor-infiltrating lymphocytes in glioblastoma multiforme. This clonotype was counted at least ten times. Its antigen is unidentified. Study conclusions and caveats: Only one glioblastoma patient had TCR and mutation analysis. Clone frequencies may be distorted by unequal TCR transcripts per cell. No surface-marker sorting into functional T cell subtypes was done.

The germline V gene has CDR1 SEHNR and CDR2 FQNEAQ (reference sequence). The V end was cut by 5 bases, the J end by 3 bases, with 17 bases between. There are 15 residues in the CDR3. Three nested ARM-PCR rounds with V-beta and C-beta primers built TCRB libraries. MiXCR was run by TCRdb on the multiplex PCR reads, yielding one entry per CDR3 protein. Of under 35,000 distinct CDR3 sequences listed, 60% to 75% are singletons. The TCR sequence derives from a male donor with glioblastoma. The sequenced sample was brain tumor tissue. The chain employs TRBV7-9 and TRBJ2-7, with D perhaps TRBD1 (7 bases). CDR3 loop: CASSPGGPSIYEQYF. The CDR3 nucleotides read TGTGCCAGCAGCCCAGGGGGGCCCAGCATCTACGAGCAGTACTTC. Full variable domain (rest looked up from reference TRBV7-9 and TRBJ2-7): DTGVSQNPRHKITKRGQNVTFRCDPISEHNRLYWYRQTLGQGPEFLTYFQNEAQLEKSRLLSDRFSAERPKGSFSTLEIQRTEQGDSAMYLCASSPGGPSIYEQYFGPGTRLTVT.